The 8 T cell receptor beta chains below were found in one sample sequenced in a study of cytomegalovirus exposure and HLA in healthy donors. The PCR used 60 Vbeta and 13 Jbeta primers. Clones were read by immunoSEQ multiplex PCR, and TCRdb kept only the in-frame ones, dropping some. The sample records about 64,000 clones, over 70% being singletons. Material for sequencing was PBMCs. The origin of the receptors is a male donor in good health and CMV-seropositive.

This clone was found a few times. This chain connects TRBV6-5 to TRBJ2-2; weak D call: TRBD2 (5 bases). CDR1 MNHEY and CDR2 SVGAGI come from the germline V gene. The CDR3 has 14 residues. V was trimmed by 7 bases and J by 6 bases, leaving 15 bases between them. CDR3: CASNAGTMSGELFF. CDR3 bases: TGTGCCAGCAATGCGGGTACTATGTCCGGGGAGCTGTTTTTT.

The chain is built from TRBV30 and TRBJ2-2, with TRBD1 as a possible D gene (5 bases). V lost 4 bases, J lost 5 bases, and 14 bases lay in between. From germline, CDR1 is GTSNPN and CDR2 SVGIG (reference sequence). The CDR3 extends over 14 amino acids. The CDR3 DNA follows: TGTGCCTGGATCACAGTAAGGGGAACCGGGGAGCTGTTTTTT. Its translation is CAWITVRGTGELFF.

This clone appeared once. The V call is TRBV25-1, the J call TRBJ1-2, with D unclear. The CDR3 is 15 amino acids. V was cut by 6 bases and J by 7 bases, with 21 bases left in between. The germline V gene encodes CDR1 MGHDK and CDR2 SYGVNS. The CDR3, as DNA: TGTGCCAGCAGGGATCGGGGAGGACCGACCGGTGGCTACACCTTC. Encoded protein: CASRDRGGPTGGYTF.

The chain has TRBV7-9 and TRBJ1-2; TRBD1 might be the D (5 bases). Germline CDR1 and CDR2: SEHNR and FQNEAQ (reference sequence). The V end lost 1 base, the J end lost 3 bases, and 9 bases lay between the germline ends. This CDR3 comprises 14 residues. The CDR3 DNA sequence: TGTGCCAGCAGCTTAGGGGGACTTTACTATGGCTACACCTTC. This codes for CASSLGGLYYGYTF.

This chain connects TRBV7-9 to TRBJ2-7, with D perhaps matching TRBD2 (7 bases). Per germline, CDR1 SEHNR and CDR2 FQNEAQ (reference sequence). The CDR3 loop spans 13 amino acids. V lost 5 bases to trimming and J lost 5 bases, with 13 bases between them. CDR3 in DNA: TGTGCCAGCAGCCTCGGGGGGCTAGACGAGCAGTACTTC. Translated: CASSLGGLDEQYF.

In DNA, the CDR3 is TGTGCCACCAGCAGAGTTGGGCCTGCAAGTGGCTACACCTTC. This gives the protein CATSRVGPASGYTF. The chain is built from TRBV15 and TRBJ1-2; D remains ambiguous. The CDR3 spans 14 residues. Germline V gives CDR1 LNHNV, CDR2 YYDKDF (reference sequence). Trimming shortened V by 1 base and J by 7 bases, and 13 bases separated the two germline ends.

The J gene is TRBJ2-6, the V gene TRBV4-3; D may be TRBD1 (5 bases). Per the germline V gene, CDR1 is LGHNA and CDR2 is YSLEER. V was cut by 4 bases and J by 3 bases, with 19 bases left in between. There are 18 residues in the CDR3. The DNA of the CDR3 is TGCGCCAGCAGCCCAAGGGGAAAACAGGTCTTTGGGGCCAACGTCCTGACTTTC. This gives the protein CASSPRGKQVFGANVLTF.

This chain connects TRBV20-1 to TRBJ1-1; D is ambiguous. The CDR3 has 11 residues. In germline, CDR1 is DFQATT, CDR2 SNEGSKA (reference sequence). V gave up 3 bases and J gave up 7 bases, with 9 bases separating them. CDR3 DNA: TGCAGTGCTAGGCGGGATATTGAAGCTTTCTTT. Translated, it gives CSARRDIEAFF.